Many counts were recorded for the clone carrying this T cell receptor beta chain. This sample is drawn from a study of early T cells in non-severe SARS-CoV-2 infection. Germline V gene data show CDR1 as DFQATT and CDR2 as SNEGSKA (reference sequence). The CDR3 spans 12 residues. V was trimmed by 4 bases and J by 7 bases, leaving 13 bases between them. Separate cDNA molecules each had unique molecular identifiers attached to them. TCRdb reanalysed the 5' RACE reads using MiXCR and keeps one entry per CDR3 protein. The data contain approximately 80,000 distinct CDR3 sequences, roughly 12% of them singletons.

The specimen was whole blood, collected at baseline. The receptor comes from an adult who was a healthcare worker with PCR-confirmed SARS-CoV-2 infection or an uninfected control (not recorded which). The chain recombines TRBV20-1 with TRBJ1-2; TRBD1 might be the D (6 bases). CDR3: CSANRPRGGYTF. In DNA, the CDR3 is TGCAGTGCTAATAGACCCAGGGGTGGCTACACCTTC.